What follows are 24 T cell receptor beta chains derived from one specimen sequenced in a study of OX40 agonist ivuxolimab in advanced cancers. Clones were read by immunoSEQ multiplex PCR, and TCRdb kept only the in-frame ones, dropping some. The table shows approximately 66,000 clones, with 85% occurring only once. Sequenced here: CD4+ or CD8+ T cells sorted from blood, sampled in a trial of the OX40 agonist ivuxolimab. Source of these receptors: an adult with an advanced solid tumor such as melanoma, head and neck, liver or kidney cancer.

Only one count was recorded for this clone. The chain has TRBV15 and TRBJ2-5, with a tentative D call TRBD1 (6 bases). The CDR3 is 14 residues long. The germline CDR1 and CDR2 sequences are LNHNV and YYDKDF (reference sequence). Trimming removed 1 base from V and 8 bases from J, with 14 bases in between. The DNA for the CDR3 is TGTGCCACCAGCAGAGGATATCCGGGACAAACCCAGTACTTC. Translating gives CATSRGYPGQTQYF.

The J gene is TRBJ1-2, the V gene TRBV18, with 7 nucleotides matching TRBD1. The CDR3 runs 15 residues. CDR1 is KGHSH and CDR2 is LQKENI in the germline V gene. Trimming at V came to 3 bases and at J to 1 base, leaving 5 bases not matched to a gene. The CDR3 loop is CASSPAQGVNYGYTF. CDR3 nucleotides: TGTGCCAGCTCACCGGCGCAGGGGGTTAACTATGGCTACACCTTC.

The chain combines TRBV30 with TRBJ1-2; weak D call: TRBD1 (6 bases). With 2 bases removed from V and 6 bases from J, the gap between germline ends came to 13 bases. Germline CDR1 and CDR2: GTSNPN and SVGIG (reference sequence). This CDR3 is built from 13 residues. CDR3 sequence: CAWSIAQGNGYTF. The CDR3 DNA reads as TGTGCCTGGAGTATTGCCCAGGGGAATGGCTACACCTTC.

CDR3 nucleotide sequence: TGTGCCACCAGCAGAGAGAGGTCAGGGGGGGAGACCCAGTACTTC. Translating it yields CATSRERSGGETQYF. The genes are TRBV15 and TRBJ2-5, with D possibly TRBD1 on 7 matching bases. The CDR3 extends over 15 amino acids. Germline assignment: CDR1 LNHNV and CDR2 YYDKDF (reference sequence). V was pared by 0 bases and J by 5 bases, with 13 bases between.

The V and J genes are TRBV29-1 and TRBJ1-6; TRBD1 might be the D (5 bases). The CDR3 covers 12 residues. The V and J ends lost 3 bases and 11 bases respectively, with 11 bases between them. CDR1 and CDR2 (germline): SQVTM, ANQGSEA. CDR3 DNA: TGCAGCGTTGAGGTCAGGGACCCACCCCTCCACTTT. Protein sequence: CSVEVRDPPLHF.

The CDR3 protein is CASLNQGSNSPLHF. CDR3 in DNA: TGTGCCAGCCTGAATCAGGGATCAAATTCACCCCTCCACTTT. The J gene is TRBJ1-6, the V gene TRBV6-1; weak D call: TRBD1 (5 bases). The CDR3 has 14 residues. V was pared by 8 bases and J by 7 bases, with 15 bases between. Germline V lookup: CDR1 MNHNS, CDR2 SASEGT.

This clone is a singleton in its sample. The CDR3 region has the DNA TGTGCCAGCAGCTTTCGTCCTAGCAACGAGCAGTACTTC. Amino acid sequence: CASSFRPSNEQYF. This rearrangement joins TRBV7-2 to TRBJ2-7; D perhaps matches TRBD2 (5 bases). The germline V gene encodes CDR1 SGHTA and CDR2 FQGNSA. The V gene lost 3 bases and the J gene lost 5 bases, with 11 bases spanning the gap. CDR3 size: 13 residues.

This chain links TRBV5-1 with TRBJ2-3; D perhaps matches TRBD1 (6 bases). The ends were cut back, 0 bases at V and 3 bases at J, with 14 bases in the middle. The CDR3 is 16 amino acids. The germline CDR1 and CDR2 sequences are SGHRS and YFSETQ. CDR3 DNA: TGCGCCAGCAGCTTGGGGGTTGGGGGCACGACAGATACGCAGTATTTT. Encoded protein: CASSLGVGGTTDTQYF.

CDR3 bases: TGTGCCAGCAGCTTAGCGCACGGGGGGGAATTGAACACTGAAGCTTTCTTT. As protein: CASSLAHGGELNTEAFF. The chain has TRBV7-8 and TRBJ1-1, with TRBD1 as a possible D gene (5 bases). V was trimmed by 0 bases and J by 0 bases, leaving 14 bases between them. The germline gives CDR1 SGHVS, CDR2 FQNEAQ. The CDR3 is made up of 17 amino acids.

This clone turned up a few times. The V and J genes are TRBV6-6 and TRBJ2-1; a weak D match, TRBD1 (5 bases). Trimming took off 2 bases at V and 7 bases at J, with 12 bases between the two ends. The CDR3 loop spans 14 amino acids. Germline-derived CDR1 and CDR2 are MNHNY and SVGAGI (reference sequence). CDR3 region: CASSYRGESNEQFF. In DNA form, the CDR3 reads TGTGCCAGCAGTTACAGGGGCGAGAGTAATGAGCAGTTCTTC.

J is TRBJ1-2 and V is TRBV6-6, with 12 bases lining up with TRBD1. CDR1 and CDR2 (germline): MNHNY, SVGAGI (reference sequence). CDR3 length equals 14 residues. V shed 6 bases and J 4 bases; nucleotides not matched to a gene: 3. Written as DNA, the CDR3 is TGTGCCAGCAGGGGACAGGGGGCGCGCTATGGCTACACCTTC. As protein: CASRGQGARYGYTF.

This chain joins TRBV4-3 and TRBJ1-4, with TRBD1 as a possible D gene (5 bases). The CDR3 has 16 amino acids. Germline assignment: CDR1 LGHNA and CDR2 YSLEER. Trimming removed 0 bases at V and 8 bases at J, with 16 bases between. CDR3 sequence (DNA): TGCGCCAGCAGCCAAGATAGTGGCAGCTGGGGGGAAAAACTGTTTTTT. Protein: CASSQDSGSWGEKLFF.

This clone turned up a few times. The V and J genes are TRBV23-1 and TRBJ1-5, with TRBD1 as a possible D gene (5 bases). TRBV23-1 has ORF status, its function being uncertain. This CDR3 has 14 residues. The V gene lost 4 bases and the J gene lost 9 bases, with 16 bases spanning the gap. CDR3 residues: CASSLGQPGSPQHF. The CDR3 DNA reads as TGCGCCAGCAGTCTGGGGCAGCCAGGATCGCCCCAGCATTTT.

V and J are TRBV9 and TRBJ2-7; TRBD2 might be the D (5 bases). The CDR3 sequence is 16 residues long. CDR1 and CDR2 from the germline V gene are SGDLS and YYNGEE. Between the trimmed V and J ends, which lost 0 bases and 7 bases, there was a span of 20 bases. The CDR3 DNA reads TGTGCCAGCAGCGTAGCGTCGGGGAGCCGAGGTACTGAGCAGTACTTC. Protein sequence: CASSVASGSRGTEQYF.

The chain combines TRBV4-1 with TRBJ2-1; 14 nucleotides match TRBD2. Unmatched junction bases numbered 8, after V lost 4 bases and J lost 9 bases. Germline CDR1 and CDR2: MGHRA and YSYEKL. This CDR3 is built from 16 residues. The CDR3 bases are TGCGCCAGCAGCCTACGACTAGCGGGAGGGCCCAGTGAGCAGTTCTTC. Encoded protein: CASSLRLAGGPSEQFF.

This chain links TRBV7-9 with TRBJ1-1, with 9 bases lining up with TRBD1. Germline V gene lookup returns CDR1 SEHNR and CDR2 FQNEAQ (reference sequence). With 4 bases clipped from V and 1 base from J, the junction kept 4 bases outside the gene matches. The CDR3 sequence is 15 residues long. In DNA, the CDR3 is TGTGCCAGCAGCTCGACAGGGGGAGGGAACACTGAAGCTTTCTTT. Amino acids: CASSSTGGGNTEAFF.

The V gene is TRBV5-4, the J gene TRBJ2-2, with 8 bases that match TRBD2. Unmatched junction bases numbered 3, after V lost 1 base and J lost 1 base. The CDR3 contains 16 residues. Germline V CDR1 and CDR2: SGHNT, YYREEE (reference sequence). This CDR3 is CASSLMLAGNTGELFF. CDR3 in DNA: TGTGCCAGCAGCTTGATGCTAGCGGGGAACACCGGGGAGCTGTTTTTT.

The chain carries TRBV25-1 and TRBJ2-1; 10 nucleotides line up with TRBD2. J lost 1 base, V lost 4 bases, and 1 base had no gene match. The CDR3 has 15 amino acids. From germline, CDR1 is MGHDK and CDR2 SYGVNS. The CDR3 spells CASSGAGGSYNEQFF. The CDR3 DNA is TGTGCCAGCAGTGGAGCGGGAGGGTCCTACAATGAGCAGTTCTTC.

The chain has TRBV5-1 and TRBJ2-1; 10 bases are a match to TRBD2. V dropped 0 bases and J dropped 9; count of bases not matched to a gene: 6. The CDR3 consists of 15 residues. Looked up from germline, CDR1 is SGHRS and CDR2 is YFSETQ. The DNA of the CDR3 is TGCGCCAGCAGCTTGGCCCTAGCGGGAGCGGCTGAGCAGTTCTTC. Its protein is CASSLALAGAAEQFF. Based on the CDR3 plus reference TRBV5-1 and TRBJ2-1, the full variable domain is KAGVTQTPRYLIKTRGQQVTLSCSPISGHRSVSWYQQTPGQGLQFLFEYFSETQRNKGNFPGRFSGRQFSNSRSEMNVSTLELGDSALYLCASSLALAGAAEQFFGPGTRLTVL.

V gene TRBV9 combines with J gene TRBJ2-3; 11 bases are a match to TRBD2. Losses at the gene ends were 3 bases for V and 1 base for J; bases not matched to a gene: 7. The germline V gene encodes CDR1 SGDLS and CDR2 YYNGEE. The CDR3 extends over 17 amino acids. Written as DNA, the CDR3 is TGTGCCAGCAGCGGATCTAGCGGGGGGAGGGGCACAGATACGCAGTATTTT. It translates to CASSGSSGGRGTDTQYF.

The chain joins TRBV9 to TRBJ2-2; 10 bases match TRBD2. CDR1 SGDLS and CDR2 YYNGEE come from the germline V gene. With 4 bases clipped from V and 2 bases from J, the junction kept 5 bases outside the gene matches. The CDR3 has 16 amino acids. The CDR3 DNA sequence: TGTGCCAGCAGCCCCCTAGCGGGAGTTAACACCGGGGAGCTGTTTTTT. This encodes CASSPLAGVNTGELFF.

Here the CDR3 DNA reads TGTGCCAGTAGTTCCGGGACAGCTTCCTCCTACGAGCAGTACTTC. Amino acid sequence: CASSSGTASSYEQYF. This sequence joins TRBV19 and TRBJ2-7, with 7 bases fitting TRBD1. Germline V gene lookup returns CDR1 LNHDA and CDR2 SQIVND (reference sequence). The V and J ends lost 5 bases and 0 bases, in that order; junction bases with no gene match: 7. The CDR3 spans 15 residues.

This chain links TRBV30 with TRBJ2-3, with a tentative D call TRBD1 (6 bases). Trimming left V 3 bases short and J 2 bases short, with 9 bases between. This CDR3 spans 13 amino acids. CDR1 and CDR2 from the germline V gene are GTSNPN and SVGIG (reference sequence). CDR3 nucleotide sequence: TGTGCCTGGAGACAGGGACACACAGATACGCAGTATTTT. Translation: CAWRQGHTDTQYF.

The rearrangement links TRBV7-9 to TRBJ1-3; D unresolved. CDR1 is SEHNR, CDR2 FQNEAQ, per germline (reference sequence). The CDR3 spans 15 residues. V dropped 11 bases and J dropped 0 bases, with 17 bases sitting between them. In DNA, the CDR3 is TGTGCCTACGAGGGAGGGCTCCTCTCTGGAAACACCATATATTTT. Its protein is CAYEGGLLSGNTIYF.